What follows is one T cell receptor (beta chain) and its context. Trimming pared 6 bases from V and 1 base from J, leaving 11 bases between. There are 14 residues in the CDR3. Germline V gives CDR1 SGHVS, CDR2 FQNEAQ. Assay: immunoSEQ multiplex PCR; the TCRdb copy retains only in-frame clones and omits some. The table records fewer than 25,000 clones, 85% of them present only once. These data come from a study of OX40 agonist ivuxolimab in advanced cancers. Study summary: The patients received ivuxolimab by intravenous route every 2 weeks at 0.01 to 10 mg/kg. A mean age of around 66 years, range about 20 to 85, was recorded, and roughly 80% were male.

The sequencing here drew on CD4+ or CD8+ T cells sorted from blood, taken in a trial of the OX40 agonist ivuxolimab. The V and J genes are TRBV7-8 and TRBJ2-3, with D perhaps given as TRBD1 or TRBD2 (5 bases each). The source of this sequence is an adult with an advanced solid tumor such as melanoma, head and neck, liver or kidney cancer. CDR3 in amino acids: CASRSGTGTDTQYF. CDR3 sequence (DNA): TGTGCCAGCAGATCCGGGACGGGCACAGATACGCAGTATTTT. The variable domain in full, with the rest retrieved from reference TRBV7-8 and TRBJ2-3, is GAGVSQSPRYKVAKRGQDVALRCDPISGHVSLFWYQQALGQGPEFLTYFQNEAQLDKSGLPSDRFFAERPEGSVSTLKIQRTQQEDSAVYLCASRSGTGTDTQYFGPGTRLTVL.